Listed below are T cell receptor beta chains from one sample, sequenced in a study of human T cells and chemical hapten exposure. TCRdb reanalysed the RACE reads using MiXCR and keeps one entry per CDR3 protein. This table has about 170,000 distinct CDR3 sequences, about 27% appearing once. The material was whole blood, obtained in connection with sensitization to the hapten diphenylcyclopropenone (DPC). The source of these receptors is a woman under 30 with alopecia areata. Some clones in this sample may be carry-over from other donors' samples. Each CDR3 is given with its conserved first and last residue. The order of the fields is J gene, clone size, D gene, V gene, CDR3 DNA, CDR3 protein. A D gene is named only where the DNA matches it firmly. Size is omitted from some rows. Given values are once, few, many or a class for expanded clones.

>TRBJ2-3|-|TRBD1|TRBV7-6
TGTGCCAGCAGCTTAGTTCCCCTTGGACAGGCGAGCACAGATACGCAGTATTTT
CASSLVPLGQASTDTQYF
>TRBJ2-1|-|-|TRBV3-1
TGTGCCAGCAGCCAAGAAGGGCCTAGCGCCTCCTACAATGAGCAGTTCTTC
CASSQEGPSASYNEQFF
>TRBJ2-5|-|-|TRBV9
TGTGCCAGCAGCGTAGATGGAAGGGGAGTGGACGAGACCCAGTACTTC
CASSVDGRGVDETQYF
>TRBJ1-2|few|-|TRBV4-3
TGCGCCAGCAGCCAGGGAAGGGGCCGAGCTAACTATGGCTACACCTTC
CASSQGRGRANYGYTF
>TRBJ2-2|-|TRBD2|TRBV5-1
TGCGCCAGCAGCGGACTAGCGAGCAACACCGGGGAGCTGTTTTTT
CASSGLASNTGELFF
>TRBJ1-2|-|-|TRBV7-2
TGTGCCAGCAGCTTCGACCGTTCTAACTATGGCTACACCTTC
CASSFDRSNYGYTF
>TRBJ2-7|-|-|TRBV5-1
TGCGCCAGCAGGAGAGGGCCCTCCTACGAGCAGTACTTC
CASRRGPSYEQYF
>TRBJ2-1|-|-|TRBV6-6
TGTGCCAGCACCCCGAGGGGCGGAGCGTACAATGAGCAGTTCTTC
CASTPRGGAYNEQFF
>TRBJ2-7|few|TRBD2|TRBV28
TGTGCCAGCAGTCCCGGACTAGCGGGAGATCACGAGCAGTACTTC
CASSPGLAGDHEQYF
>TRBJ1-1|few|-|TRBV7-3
TGTGCCAGCAGCTTAACAAGATCCGGGGGCACTGAAGCTTTCTTT
CASSLTRSGGTEAFF
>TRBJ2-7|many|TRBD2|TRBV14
TGTGCCAGCAGCCTAGCCGGGACTAGGGGAACTTACGAGCAGTACTTC
CASSLAGTRGTYEQYF
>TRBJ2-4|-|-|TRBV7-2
TGTGCCAGCAGCTACCTAGCCAAAAACATTCAGTACTTC
CASSYLAKNIQYF
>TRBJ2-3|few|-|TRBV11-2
TGTGCCAGCAGCCATCGGGGGGCGGGCCTCACAGATACGCAGTATTTT
CASSHRGAGLTDTQYF
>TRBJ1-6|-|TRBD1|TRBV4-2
TGTGCCAGCAGCCAAGAAGTAAGAGACAGGGCCAATTCACCCCTCCACTTT
CASSQEVRDRANSPLHF
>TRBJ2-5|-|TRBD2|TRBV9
TGTGCCAGCAGCGTAGGCGCGGGAGTCCAAGAGACCCAGTACTTC
CASSVGAGVQETQYF
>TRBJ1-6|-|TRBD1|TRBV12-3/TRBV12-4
TGTGCCAGCAGGGACAGGGGGCTTAGAGCCCAGCCCCTCCACTTT
CASRDRGLRAQPLHF
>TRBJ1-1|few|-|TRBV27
TGTGCCAGCAGTCTCGGTGGTCGGAACACTGAAGCTTTCTTT
CASSLGGRNTEAFF
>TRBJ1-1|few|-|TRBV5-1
TGCGCCAGCAGCTTGGTGACGGGGAAAAACACTGAAGCTTTCTTT
CASSLVTGKNTEAFF
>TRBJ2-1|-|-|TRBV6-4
TGTGCCAGCAGTGACTCTGGCGGGCATGAGCAGTTCTTC
CASSDSGGHEQFF
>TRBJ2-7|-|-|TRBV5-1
TGCGCCAGCTCTCTCAACCCAGTCCACGAGCAGTACTTC
CASSLNPVHEQYF
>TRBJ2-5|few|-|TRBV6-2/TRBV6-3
TGTGCCAGCAGTTACTCGAGCCTACAAGAGACCCAGTACTTC
CASSYSSLQETQYF
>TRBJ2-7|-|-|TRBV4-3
TGCGCCAGCAGCCAAGTGGGCAGTTCCTACGAGCAGTACTTC
CASSQVGSSYEQYF
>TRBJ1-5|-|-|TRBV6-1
TGTGCCAGCAGTGACGACAGCAATCAGCCCCAGCATTTT
CASSDDSNQPQHF
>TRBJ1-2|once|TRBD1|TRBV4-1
TGCGCCAGCAGCCAAGATAGATGGGGACAGGCCTATGGCTACACCTTC
CASSQDRWGQAYGYTF
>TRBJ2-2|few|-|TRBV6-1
TGTGCCAGCAGTGAAGCCCCTGAGCTGTTTTTT
CASSEAPELFF
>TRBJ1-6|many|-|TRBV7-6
TGTGCCAGCAGCTTAGTTGGGGAATATAATTCACCCCTCCACTTT
CASSLVGEYNSPLHF
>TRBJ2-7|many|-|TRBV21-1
TGTGCCAGCAGCAACCTAGTCGAGGACGCGGGCAACGAGCAGTACTTC
CASSNLVEDAGNEQYF
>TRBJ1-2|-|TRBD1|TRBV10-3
TGTGGCATCAGTGAGAGACAGGGTAACTATGGCTACACCTTC
CGISERQGNYGYTF
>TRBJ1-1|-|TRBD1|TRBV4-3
TGCGCCAGCAGCCGACTAACAGGGGGAGGCACTGAAGCTTTCTTT
CASSRLTGGGTEAFF
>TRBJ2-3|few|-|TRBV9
TGTGCCAGCAGCGTAGTCCCGGGGGCAAGCACAGATACGCAGTATTTT
CASSVVPGASTDTQYF
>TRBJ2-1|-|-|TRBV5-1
TGCGCCAGCAGCTCGTCCGTGAGCGATGAGCAGTTCTTC
CASSSSVSDEQFF
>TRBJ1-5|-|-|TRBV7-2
TGTGCCAGCAGCCTCCAGGGGAGCAGGGGTGGGCCCCAGCATTTT
CASSLQGSRGGPQHF
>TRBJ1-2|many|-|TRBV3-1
TGTGCCAGCAGCCAACAAGCTGGCTATGGCTACACCTTC
CASSQQAGYGYTF
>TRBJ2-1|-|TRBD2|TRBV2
TGTGCCAGCGGACGACTAGCGGGAGGGGGAAATGAGCAGTTCTTC
CASGRLAGGGNEQFF
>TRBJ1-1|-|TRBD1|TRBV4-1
TGCGCCAGCAGCTCCGGACAGGGGAGTGTGGGTACTGAAGCTTTCTTT
CASSSGQGSVGTEAFF
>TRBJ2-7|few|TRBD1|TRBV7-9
TGTGCCAGCAGCTCAGGACAGGGAACCTACGAGCAGTACTTC
CASSSGQGTYEQYF
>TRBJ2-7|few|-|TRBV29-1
TGCAGCGTTGAAAGGGGGGACAGCTCCTACGAGCAGTACTTC
CSVERGDSSYEQYF
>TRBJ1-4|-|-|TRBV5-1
TGCGCCAGCAGCTTGGGACAGCCTAATGAAAAACTGTTTTTT
CASSLGQPNEKLFF
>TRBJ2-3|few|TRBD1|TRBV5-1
TGCGCCAGCAGCCAGACAGGGAGCACAGATACGCAGTATTTT
CASSQTGSTDTQYF
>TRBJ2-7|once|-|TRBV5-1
TGCGCCAGCAGCTTGTCGGGACACCGCTCCTACGAGCAGTACTTC
CASSLSGHRSYEQYF
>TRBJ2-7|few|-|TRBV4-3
TGCGCCAGCAGGGGGGAGGACCTAAGGAGCGAGCAGTACTTC
CASRGEDLRSEQYF
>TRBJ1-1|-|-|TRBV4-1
TGCGCCAGCAGCCAAGGGGTTAGTGGCCCCGGTTACACTGAAGCTTTCTTT
CASSQGVSGPGYTEAFF
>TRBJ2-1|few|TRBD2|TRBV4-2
TGTGCCAGCAGCCAAGGGGGTAGCGGGGACAATGAGCAGTTCTTC
CASSQGGSGDNEQFF
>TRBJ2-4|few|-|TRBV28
TGTGCCAGCAGTATACAGGGCGGTCTAGCCAAAAACATTCAGTACTTC
CASSIQGGLAKNIQYF
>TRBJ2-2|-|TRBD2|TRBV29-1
TGCAGCGTCTTAGCGGGAAAAGGCGCCGGGGAGCTGTTTTTT
CSVLAGKGAGELFF
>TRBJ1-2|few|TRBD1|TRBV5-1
TGCGCCAGCAGCCGGGACAGCAAGTATGGCTACACCTTC
CASSRDSKYGYTF
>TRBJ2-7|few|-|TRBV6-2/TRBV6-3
TGTGCCAGCAGTTACGATCCAGGGTTCTACGAGCAGTACTTC
CASSYDPGFYEQYF
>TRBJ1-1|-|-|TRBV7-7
TGTGCTAGCAGCGCCCAGGATAACACTGAAGCTTTCTTT
CASSAQDNTEAFF
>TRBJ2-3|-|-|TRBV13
TGTGCCAGCAGCTCGGGGGTTGGGGGCCTCACAGATACGCAGTATTTT
CASSSGVGGLTDTQYF
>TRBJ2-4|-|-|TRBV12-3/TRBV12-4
TGTGCCAGCAGTGCCCAGGGTGTGAGAAACATTCAGTACTTC
CASSAQGVRNIQYF
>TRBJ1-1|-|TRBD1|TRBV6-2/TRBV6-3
TGTGCCAGCGGCATCAGGGGGCCGAACACTGAAGCTTTCTTT
CASGIRGPNTEAFF
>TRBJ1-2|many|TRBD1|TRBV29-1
TGCAGCGTCCGACAGGGGTGGTCGTCTTATGGCTACACCTTC
CSVRQGWSSYGYTF
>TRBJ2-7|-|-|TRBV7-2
TGTGCCAGCAGCTTAGAGATTACGGGAACCACCTACGAGCAGTACTTC
CASSLEITGTTYEQYF
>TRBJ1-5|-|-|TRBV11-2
TGTGCCAGCAGCTTAAATCTGGGCCAGCCCCAGCATTTT
CASSLNLGQPQHF